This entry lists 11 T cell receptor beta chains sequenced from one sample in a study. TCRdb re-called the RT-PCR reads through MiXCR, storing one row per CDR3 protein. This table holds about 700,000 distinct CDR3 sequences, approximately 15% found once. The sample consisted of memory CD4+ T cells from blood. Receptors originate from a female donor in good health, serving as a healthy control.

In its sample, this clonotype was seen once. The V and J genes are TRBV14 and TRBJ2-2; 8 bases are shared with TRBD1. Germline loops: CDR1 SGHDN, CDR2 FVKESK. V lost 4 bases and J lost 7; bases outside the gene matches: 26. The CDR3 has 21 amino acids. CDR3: CASSRRAMFLVGQGTIGELFF. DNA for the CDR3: TGTGCCAGCAGCCGTCGAGCGATGTTTCTTGTAGGACAGGGAACGATCGGGGAGCTGTTTTTT.

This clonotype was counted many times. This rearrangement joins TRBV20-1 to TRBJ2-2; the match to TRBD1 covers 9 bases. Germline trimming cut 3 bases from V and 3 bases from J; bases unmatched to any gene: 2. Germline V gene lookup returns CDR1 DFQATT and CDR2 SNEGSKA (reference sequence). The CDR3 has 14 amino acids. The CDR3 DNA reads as TGCAGTGCTAGTGACAGGGGGGACACCGGGGAGCTGTTTTTT. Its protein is CSASDRGDTGELFF.

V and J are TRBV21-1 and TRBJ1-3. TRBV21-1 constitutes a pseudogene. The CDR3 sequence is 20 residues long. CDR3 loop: CASSKVDVSIGSFAGNTIYF. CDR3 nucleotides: TGTGCCAGCAGCAAAGTCGACGTCTCAATAGGGAGCTTCGCTGGAAACACCATATATTTT.

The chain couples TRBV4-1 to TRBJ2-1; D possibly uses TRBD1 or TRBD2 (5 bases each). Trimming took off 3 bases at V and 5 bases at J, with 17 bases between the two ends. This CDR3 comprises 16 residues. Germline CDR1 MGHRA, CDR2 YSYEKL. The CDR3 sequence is CASSHLERGFNNEQFF. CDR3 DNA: TGCGCCAGCAGCCATTTGGAGAGGGGTTTCAACAATGAGCAGTTCTTC.

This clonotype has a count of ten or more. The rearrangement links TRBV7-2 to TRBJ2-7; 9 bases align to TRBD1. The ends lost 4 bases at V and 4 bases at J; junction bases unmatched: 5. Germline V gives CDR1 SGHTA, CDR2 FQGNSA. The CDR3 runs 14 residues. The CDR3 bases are TGTGCCAGCAGCTCTAGACAGGGGGGGTACGAGCAGTACTTC. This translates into CASSSRQGGYEQYF. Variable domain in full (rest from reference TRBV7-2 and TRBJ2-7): GAGVSQSPSNKVTEKGKDVELRCDPISGHTALYWYRQSLGQGLEFLIYFQGNSAPDKSGLPSDRFSAERTGGSVSTLTIQRTQQEDSAVYLCASSSRQGGYEQYFGPGTRLTVT.

The chain's CDR3 is CASSEHTVNTEAFF. In nucleotides, the CDR3 is TGTGCCAGCAGTGAGCATACAGTGAACACTGAAGCTTTCTTT. V gene TRBV28 combines with J gene TRBJ1-1; no clear D. CDR3 length: 14 residues. Germline V gene sequence: CDR1 MDHEN, CDR2 SYDVKM. The V and J ends lost 5 bases and 0 bases respectively, with 10 bases between them.

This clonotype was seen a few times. In nucleotides, the CDR3 is TGTGCCAGCAGTTCCCAGCCCGACTTGCTAGCGGGAAGGAACGAGCAGTACTTC. Translation: CASSSQPDLLAGRNEQYF. The rearrangement uses TRBV28 and TRBJ2-7, with 9 bases matching TRBD2. The ends lost 4 bases at V and 5 bases at J; junction bases unmatched: 18. The CDR3 contains 18 residues. Germline V gives CDR1 MDHEN, CDR2 SYDVKM.

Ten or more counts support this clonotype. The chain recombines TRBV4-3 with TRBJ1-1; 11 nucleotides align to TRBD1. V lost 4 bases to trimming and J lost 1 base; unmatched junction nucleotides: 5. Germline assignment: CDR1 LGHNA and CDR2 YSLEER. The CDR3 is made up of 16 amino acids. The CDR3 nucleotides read TGCGCCAGCAGCCCCGGACAGGGGGCTTCGAACACTGAAGCTTTCTTT. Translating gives CASSPGQGASNTEAFF.

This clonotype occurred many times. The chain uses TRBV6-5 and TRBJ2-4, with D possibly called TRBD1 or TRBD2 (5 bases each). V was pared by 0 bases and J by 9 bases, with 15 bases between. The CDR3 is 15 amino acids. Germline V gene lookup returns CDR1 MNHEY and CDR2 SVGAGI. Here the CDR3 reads CASSYSWEEGRIQYF. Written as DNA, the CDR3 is TGTGCCAGCAGTTACTCGTGGGAAGAGGGACGCATTCAGTACTTC.

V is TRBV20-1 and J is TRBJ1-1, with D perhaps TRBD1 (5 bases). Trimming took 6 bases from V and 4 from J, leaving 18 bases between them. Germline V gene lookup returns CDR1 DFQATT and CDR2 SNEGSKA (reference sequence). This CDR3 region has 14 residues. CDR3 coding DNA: TGCAGTGCCCGAGGTGCAGGGAGCGGCACTGAAGCTTTCTTT. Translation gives CSARGAGSGTEAFF.

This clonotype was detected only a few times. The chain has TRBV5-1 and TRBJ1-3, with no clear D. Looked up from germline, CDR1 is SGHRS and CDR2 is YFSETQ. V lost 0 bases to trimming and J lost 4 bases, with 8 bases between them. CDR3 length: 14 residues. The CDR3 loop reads CASSLASGGNTIYF. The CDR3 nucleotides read TGCGCCAGCAGCTTGGCCTCGGGAGGAAACACCATATATTTT.